Presented here are 9 T cell receptor beta chains from one specimen sequenced in a study of T-cell reconstitution after alpha-beta-depleted transplantation in children. Using unique molecular identifiers, the investigators prepared the TCRbeta library. MiXCR, applied by TCRdb to the PCR reads, yields one record per CDR3 protein. The sample yields about 240,000 distinct CDR3 sequences, 20% to 30% seen once. This specimen consisted of PBMCs, obtained before TCRalphabeta/CD19-depleted stem cell transplant. These receptors were collected from a girl between 2 and 10 years old with Fanconi anemia, due to receive a stem cell transplant.

The chain uses TRBV6-1 and TRBJ2-1; the D is unclear. The CDR3 runs to 13 residues. V was trimmed by 6 bases and J by 1 base, leaving 7 bases between them. In germline, CDR1 is MNHNS, CDR2 SASEGT. The CDR3 nucleotides read TGTGCCAGCAGGGACGGGTCCTACAATGAGCAGTTCTTC. Protein product: CASRDGSYNEQFF.

In this sample, this clonotype turned up many times. This sequence joins TRBV12-3 or TRBV12-4 and TRBJ1-1, with 7 bases that match TRBD1. V gave up 6 bases and J gave up 3 bases; unmatched junction bases: 10. This CDR3 region has 15 residues. The CDR3 DNA sequence: TGTGCCAGCAGAAGAAGACAGGGAAGGGACACTGAAGCTTTCTTT. Translated: CASRRRQGRDTEAFF.

As to this clonotype: A much larger clone lies a single base off, so this may be a read error. The chain links TRBV20-1 to TRBJ2-1, with a weak D call TRBD1 (5 bases). The ends were cut back, 0 bases at V and 6 bases at J, with 18 bases in the middle. CDR1 and CDR2 (germline): DFQATT, SNEGSKA (reference sequence). The CDR3 has 16 amino acids. The CDR3 sequence is CSARDWGFTRGNEQFF. The CDR3 coding sequence is TGCAGTGCTAGAGATTGGGGCTTCACCCGAGGCAATGAGCAGTTCTTC.

The CDR3, as DNA: TGCAGCGTTGAGGTGCAGGGATCCTACGAGCAGTACTTC. Its translation is CSVEVQGSYEQYF. The V and J genes are TRBV29-1 and TRBJ2-7; a possible D gene is TRBD1 (5 bases). The V and J ends lost 3 bases and 1 base respectively, with 10 bases between them. This CDR3 spans 13 amino acids. Per the germline V gene, CDR1 is SQVTM and CDR2 is ANQGSEA.

This clonotype was counted many times. The DNA of the CDR3 is TGCAGTGTCCCGGGACAGGGGACCGGGGAGCTGTTTTTT. It yields the protein CSVPGQGTGELFF. The chain carries TRBV20-1 and TRBJ2-2, with 10 nucleotides matching TRBD1. The CDR3 has 13 amino acids. V was clipped by 7 bases and J by 5 bases; unmatched bases: 4. Germline V CDR1 and CDR2: DFQATT, SNEGSKA (reference sequence).

Many counts were recorded for this clonotype. V is TRBV7-2 and J is TRBJ2-5; D remains ambiguous. The CDR3 has 12 amino acids. The ends were cut back, 7 bases at V and 4 bases at J, with 10 bases in the middle. Germline loops: CDR1 SGHTA, CDR2 FQGNSA. In nucleotides, the CDR3 is TGTGCCAGCACCCAAATCGGAGAGACCCAGTACTTC. This encodes CASTQIGETQYF.

This clonotype was counted ten times or more. The chain has TRBV6-5 and TRBJ1-1; D not resolved. The V gene lost 4 bases and the J gene lost 4 bases, with 10 bases spanning the gap. The CDR3 runs to 13 residues. Germline V lookup: CDR1 MNHEY, CDR2 SVGAGI. Here the CDR3 DNA reads TGTGCCAGCAGTTCACAAAGAGGCACTGAAGCTTTCTTT. This translates into CASSSQRGTEAFF.

This clonotype was seen ten or more times. This chain connects TRBV5-1 to TRBJ2-7, with D possibly TRBD2 on 5 matching bases. There are 15 residues in the CDR3. The ends were cut back, 0 bases at V and 3 bases at J, with 13 bases in the middle. The germline V gene has CDR1 SGHRS and CDR2 YFSETQ. CDR3: CASSLVLAVGYEQYF. As DNA, the CDR3 is TGCGCCAGCAGCTTGGTGCTAGCTGTGGGCTACGAGCAGTACTTC. The variable domain in full, completed from reference TRBV5-1 and TRBJ2-7, reads KAGVTQTPRYLIKTRGQQVTLSCSPISGHRSVSWYQQTPGQGLQFLFEYFSETQRNKGNFPGRFSGRQFSNSRSEMNVSTLELGDSALYLCASSLVLAVGYEQYFGPGTRLTVT.

The sample holds many counts of this clonotype. The rearrangement links TRBV15 to TRBJ2-7; 10 positions match TRBD1. With 3 bases clipped from V and 3 bases from J, the junction kept 5 bases outside the gene matches. Germline assignment: CDR1 LNHNV and CDR2 YYDKDF (reference sequence). There are 15 residues in the CDR3. CDR3 in DNA: TGTGCCACCAGCAGGGGACAGGGGCCCTTCTACGAGCAGTACTTC. Amino acids: CATSRGQGPFYEQYF.